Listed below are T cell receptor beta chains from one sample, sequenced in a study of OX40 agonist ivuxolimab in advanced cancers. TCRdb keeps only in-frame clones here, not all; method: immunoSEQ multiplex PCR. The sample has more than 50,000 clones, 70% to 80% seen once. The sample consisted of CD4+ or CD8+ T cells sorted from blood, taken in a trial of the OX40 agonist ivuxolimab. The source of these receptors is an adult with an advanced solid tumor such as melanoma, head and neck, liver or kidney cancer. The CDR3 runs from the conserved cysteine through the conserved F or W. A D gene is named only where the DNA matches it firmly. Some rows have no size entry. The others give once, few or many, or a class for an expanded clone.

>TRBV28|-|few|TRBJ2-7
TGTGCCAGCAGGGGAGGACAGAGCTCCTACGAGCAGTACTTC
CASRGGQSSYEQYF
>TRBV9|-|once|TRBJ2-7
TGTGCCAGCAGCAGCGGGTCCGCCGAGCAGTACTTC
CASSSGSAEQYF
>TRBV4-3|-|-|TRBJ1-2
TGCGCCAGCAGCCAAGATACAGGAAACTATGGCTACACCTTC
CASSQDTGNYGYTF
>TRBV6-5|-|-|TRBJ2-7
TGTGCCAGCAGTTACGACCAGGGGATCTTGGACGAGCAGTACTTC
CASSYDQGILDEQYF
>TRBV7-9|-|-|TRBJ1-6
TGTGCCAGCAGCTTAGGTTCGGGATTCTATAATTCACCCCTCCACTTT
CASSLGSGFYNSPLHF
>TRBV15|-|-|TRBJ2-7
TGTGCCACCAGCAGGCCCCCCCGGAGCGCCCTCTCCTACGAGCAGTACTTC
CATSRPPRSALSYEQYF
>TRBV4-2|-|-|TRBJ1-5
TGTGCCAGCAGCCAAGCCCAGAAAAATCAGCCCCAGCATTTT
CASSQAQKNQPQHF
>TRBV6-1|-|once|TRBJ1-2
TGTGCCAGCAGCCAGGGAGCTAACTATGGCTACACCTTC
CASSQGANYGYTF
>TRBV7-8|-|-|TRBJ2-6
TGTGCCAGCAGCTTGAGTCGGAACTCTGGGGCCAACGTCCTGACTTTC
CASSLSRNSGANVLTF
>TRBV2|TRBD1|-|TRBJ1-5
TGTGCCAGCAGTGGACAGGGGGCGGTAAGTCAGCCCCAGCATTTT
CASSGQGAVSQPQHF
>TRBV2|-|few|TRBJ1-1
TGTGCCAGCAGTTTGGGACCTAACACTGAAGCTTTCTTT
CASSLGPNTEAFF
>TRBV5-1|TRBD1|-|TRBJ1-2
TGCGCCAGCAGCTTGAACAGGGGGCTTAACTATGGCTACACCTTC
CASSLNRGLNYGYTF
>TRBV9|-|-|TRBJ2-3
TGTGCCAGCAGCGTAAACAGGGTGGGAGATACGCAGTATTTT
CASSVNRVGDTQYF
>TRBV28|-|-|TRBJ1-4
TGTGCCAGCACAGGACAGAACATCGAAAAACTGTTTTTT
CASTGQNIEKLFF
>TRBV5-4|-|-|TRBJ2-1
TGTGCCAGCAGCCCGGGGGCAAGCTCCTACAATGAGCAGTTCTTC
CASSPGASSYNEQFF
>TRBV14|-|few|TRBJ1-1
TGTGCCAGCAGCCAGGGACCCGAAGCTTTCTTT
CASSQGPEAFF
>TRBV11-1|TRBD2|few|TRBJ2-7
TGTGCCAGCAGCCGCCTCGGGGGGAGCTCCTACGAGCAGTACTTC
CASSRLGGSSYEQYF
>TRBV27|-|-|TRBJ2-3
TGTGCCAGCAGTTTCACCCTCACAGATACGCAGTATTTT
CASSFTLTDTQYF
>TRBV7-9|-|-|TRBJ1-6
TGTGCCAGCAGCTTAGGGAGGTGGAGTTATAATTCACCCCTCCACTTT
CASSLGRWSYNSPLHF
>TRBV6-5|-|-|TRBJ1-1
TGTGCCAGCAGTTACCGGACGAACACTGAAGCTTTCTTT
CASSYRTNTEAFF
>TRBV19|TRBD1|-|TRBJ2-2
TGTGCCAGTAGGGCCCGGGACAGGGACACCGGGGAGCTGTTTTTT
CASRARDRDTGELFF
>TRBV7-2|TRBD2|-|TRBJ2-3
TGTGCCAGCAGCTTCGGGGGGTATGGCACAGATACGCAGTATTTT
CASSFGGYGTDTQYF
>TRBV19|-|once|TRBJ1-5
TGTGCCAGTAGTATACCGCCACAGCCCCAGCATTTT
CASSIPPQPQHF
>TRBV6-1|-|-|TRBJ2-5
TGTGCCACCTTCGGCGAGACCCAGTACTTC
CATFGETQYF
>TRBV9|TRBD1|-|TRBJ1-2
TGTGCCAGCAGCGTACTGGGGAGTGGGACAGGGGGTAACTATGGCTACACCTTC
CASSVLGSGTGGNYGYTF
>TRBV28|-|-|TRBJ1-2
TGTGCCAGCAGCTTGCTTGGGGGGTCTAGATATGGCTACACCTTC
CASSLLGGSRYGYTF
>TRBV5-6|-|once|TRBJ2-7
TGTGCCAGCAGCTTGGGGGCCGGGGGTAGGGTCACCGACGAGCAGTACTTC
CASSLGAGGRVTDEQYF
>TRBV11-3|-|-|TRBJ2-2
TGTGCCAGCAGCTTAAAGAGTCAGCCGGGCACCGGGGAGCTGTTTTTT
CASSLKSQPGTGELFF
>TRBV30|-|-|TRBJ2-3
TGTGCCTGGAGTGGGGGCAAGACCTACAGGGCCACAGATACGCAGTATTTT
CAWSGGKTYRATDTQYF
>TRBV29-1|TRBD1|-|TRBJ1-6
TGCAGCGTTGGTGACAGGGGGGACTCACCCCTCCACTTT
CSVGDRGDSPLHF
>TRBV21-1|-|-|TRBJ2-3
TGTGCCAGCAGCAAATGTGGGCTAGCGGGAGGGGGTTGCACAGATACGCAGTATTTT
CASSKCGLAGGGCTDTQYF
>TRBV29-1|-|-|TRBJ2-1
TGCAGCGTTGACTTCCTGGACAGGCAGTTCTTC
CSVDFLDRQFF
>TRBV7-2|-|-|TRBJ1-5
TGTGCCAGCAGCTCTCAGGGTGGCAATCAGCCCCAGCATTTT
CASSSQGGNQPQHF
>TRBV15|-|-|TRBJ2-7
TGTGCCACCAGCAGAACCAGGGGGTACAGCGGGAGTTACGAGCAGTACTTC
CATSRTRGYSGSYEQYF
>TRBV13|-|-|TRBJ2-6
TGTGCCAGCAGCTTTACAGTGGCTGGGGCCAACGTCCTGACTTTC
CASSFTVAGANVLTF
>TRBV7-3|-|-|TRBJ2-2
TGTGCCAGCAGAGAGGGGGCGAACACCGGGGAGCTGTTTTTT
CASREGANTGELFF
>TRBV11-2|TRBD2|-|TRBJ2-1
TGTGCCAGCAGCTTGGGAGGGAGGGCCGGTGAGCAGTTCTTC
CASSLGGRAGEQFF
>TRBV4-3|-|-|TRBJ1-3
TGCGCCAGCAGCCTCTTCGACCGGGGGGTTGGAAACACCATATATTTT
CASSLFDRGVGNTIYF
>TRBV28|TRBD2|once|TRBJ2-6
TGTGCCAGCACTTGGGGACTAATGTGGGGCTTCTCTGGGGCCAACGTCCTGACTTTC
CASTWGLMWGFSGANVLTF
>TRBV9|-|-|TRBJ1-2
TGTGCCAGCAGCGTAGGGGGGAAAGGCGCCGCTAACTATGGCTACACCTTC
CASSVGGKGAANYGYTF
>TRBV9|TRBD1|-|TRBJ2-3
TGTGCCAGCAGCGTAGGACAGGGCAGGACAGATACGCAGTATTTT
CASSVGQGRTDTQYF
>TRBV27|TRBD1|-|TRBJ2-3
TGTGCCAGCAGTCAGGACAGGTTCACAGATACGCAGTATTTT
CASSQDRFTDTQYF
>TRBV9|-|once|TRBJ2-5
TGTGCCAGCAGCGTATCCGACGGGCGGTGGGAGACCCAGTACTTC
CASSVSDGRWETQYF
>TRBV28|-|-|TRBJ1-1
TGTGCCAGCAGTTCGATCAGGGAGGCTTTCTTT
CASSSIREAFF
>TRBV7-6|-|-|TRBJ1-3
TGTGCCAGCAGCCGAGGAACGGCGATCTCTGGAAACACCATATATTTT
CASSRGTAISGNTIYF
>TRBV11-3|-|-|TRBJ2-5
TGTGCCAGCAGCCGGCAGGGGCGTGGAGAGACCCAGTACTTC
CASSRQGRGETQYF
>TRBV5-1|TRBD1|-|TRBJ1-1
TGCGCCAGCAGCCCGGAAAGGGGACAGGGCACTGAAGCTTTCTTT
CASSPERGQGTEAFF
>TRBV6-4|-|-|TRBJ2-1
TGTGCCAGCAGGATCTGGACGGGAGATGAGCAGTTCTTC
CASRIWTGDEQFF
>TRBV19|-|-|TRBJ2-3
TGTGCCAGTCGAGCAGGGGCCCCAGATACGCAGTATTTT
CASRAGAPDTQYF
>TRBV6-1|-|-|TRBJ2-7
TGTGCCAGCATTACCGACCCTTTGGCCGAGCAGTACTTC
CASITDPLAEQYF
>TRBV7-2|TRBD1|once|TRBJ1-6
TGTGCCAGCAGCCTGACAGGGGTGGGCTCACCCCTCCACTTT
CASSLTGVGSPLHF
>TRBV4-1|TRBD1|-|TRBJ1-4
TGCGCCAGCAGCCAATGGGGAGGGACAGGGTCCGAAAAACTGTTTTTT
CASSQWGGTGSEKLFF
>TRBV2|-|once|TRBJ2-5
TGTGCCAGCATAAAGTGGGGGAGGGGGCGCGCATCCCGAGAAAAAGAGACCCAGTACTTC
CASIKWGRGRASREKETQYF
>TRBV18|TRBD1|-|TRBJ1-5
TGTGCCAGCTCACCACCTCAAAGGACAGGGGATTACGGTTATACTCAGCCCCAGCATTTT
CASSPPQRTGDYGYTQPQHF
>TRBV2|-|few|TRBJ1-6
TGTGCCAGCAGTGTCGGGTCTTCACCCCTCCACTTT
CASSVGSSPLHF
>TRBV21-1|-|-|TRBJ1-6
TGTGCCAGCAATGGGGGGGCGCGTATTGTCGATAATTCACCCCTCCACTTT
CASNGGARIVDNSPLHF
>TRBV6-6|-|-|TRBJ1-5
TGTGCCAGCACCATACGGGGGCAGGGGCGTTATCAGCCCCAGCATTTT
CASTIRGQGRYQPQHF